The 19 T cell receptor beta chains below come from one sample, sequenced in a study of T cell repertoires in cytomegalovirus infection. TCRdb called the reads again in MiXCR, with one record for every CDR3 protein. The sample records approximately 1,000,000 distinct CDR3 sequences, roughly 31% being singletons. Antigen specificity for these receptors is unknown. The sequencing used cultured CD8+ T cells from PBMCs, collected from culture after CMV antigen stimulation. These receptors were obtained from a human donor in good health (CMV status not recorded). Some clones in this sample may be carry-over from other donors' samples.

The DNA of the CDR3 is TGTGCCAGCAGTTACGACAGGGGGGATGGCTACACCTTC. Amino acids: CASSYDRGDGYTF. V and J are TRBV6-5 and TRBJ1-2; TRBD1 aligns across 9 bases. Germline CDR1 MNHEY, CDR2 SVGAGI. This CDR3 has 13 amino acids. The J segment lost 6 bases and the V segment lost 2 bases, leaving 1 base of the junction unmatched.

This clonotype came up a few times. As DNA, the CDR3 is TGTGCCAGCAGTTACTCGCATGGAGGGTATCAGCCCCAGCATTTT. Protein product: CASSYSHGGYQPQHF. The rearrangement joins TRBV6-6 to TRBJ1-5; no firm D call. The V and J ends lost 0 bases and 5 bases respectively, with 11 bases between them. The germline V gene has CDR1 MNHNY and CDR2 SVGAGI (reference sequence). This CDR3 region has 15 residues.

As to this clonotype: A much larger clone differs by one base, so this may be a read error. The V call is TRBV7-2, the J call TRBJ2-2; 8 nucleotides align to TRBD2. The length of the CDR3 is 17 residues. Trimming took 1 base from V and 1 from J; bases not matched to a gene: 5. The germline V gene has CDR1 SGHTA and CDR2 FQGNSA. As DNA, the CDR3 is TGTGCCAGCAGCTTAGGTCCAGCGGGGGTGAACACCGGGGAGCTGTTTTTT. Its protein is CASSLGPAGVNTGELFF.

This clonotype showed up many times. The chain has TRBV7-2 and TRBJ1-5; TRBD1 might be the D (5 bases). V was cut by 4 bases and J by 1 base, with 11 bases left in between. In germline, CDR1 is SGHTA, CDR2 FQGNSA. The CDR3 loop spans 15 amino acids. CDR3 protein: CASSSLGGSNQPQHF. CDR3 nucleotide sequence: TGTGCCAGCAGCTCCCTCGGGGGAAGCAATCAGCCCCAGCATTTT.

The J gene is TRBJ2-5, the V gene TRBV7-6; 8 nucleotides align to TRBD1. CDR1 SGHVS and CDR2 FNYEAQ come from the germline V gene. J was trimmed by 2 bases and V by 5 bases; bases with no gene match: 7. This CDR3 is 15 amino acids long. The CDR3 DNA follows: TGTGCCAGCAGCGCCGCGGACAGGGATCAAGAGACCCAGTACTTC. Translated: CASSAADRDQETQYF.

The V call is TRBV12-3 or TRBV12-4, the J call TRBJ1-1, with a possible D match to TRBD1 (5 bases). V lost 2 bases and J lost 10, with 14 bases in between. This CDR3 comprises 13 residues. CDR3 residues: CASSLSRDRRAFF. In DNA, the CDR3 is TGTGCCAGCAGTTTATCCAGGGACCGTCGAGCTTTCTTT.

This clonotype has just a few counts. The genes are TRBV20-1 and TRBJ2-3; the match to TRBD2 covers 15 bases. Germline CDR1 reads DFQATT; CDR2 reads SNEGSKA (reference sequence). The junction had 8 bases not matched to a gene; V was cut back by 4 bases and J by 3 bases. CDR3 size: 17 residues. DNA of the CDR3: TGCAGTGCTATCGGGACTAGCGGGGGGTGGGGTACAGATACGCAGTATTTT. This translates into CSAIGTSGGWGTDTQYF.

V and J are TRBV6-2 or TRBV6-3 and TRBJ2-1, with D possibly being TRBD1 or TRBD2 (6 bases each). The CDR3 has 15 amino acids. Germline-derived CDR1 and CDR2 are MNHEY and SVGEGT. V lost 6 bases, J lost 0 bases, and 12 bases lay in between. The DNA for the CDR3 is TGTGCCAGCAGGTACGGGGGCCCCTCCTACAATGAGCAGTTCTTC. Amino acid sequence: CASRYGGPSYNEQFF.

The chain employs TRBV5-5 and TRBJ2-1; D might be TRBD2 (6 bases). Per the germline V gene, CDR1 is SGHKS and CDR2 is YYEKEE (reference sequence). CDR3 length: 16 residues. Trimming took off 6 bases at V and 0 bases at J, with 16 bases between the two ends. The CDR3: CASISGVAISYNEQFF. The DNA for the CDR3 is TGTGCCAGCATCTCGGGGGTAGCGATCTCCTACAATGAGCAGTTCTTC.

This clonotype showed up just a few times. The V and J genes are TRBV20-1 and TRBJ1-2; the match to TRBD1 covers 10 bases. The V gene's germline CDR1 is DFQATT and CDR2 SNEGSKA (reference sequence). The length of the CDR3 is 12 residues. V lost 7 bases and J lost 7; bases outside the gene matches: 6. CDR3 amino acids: CSVGTGAGGYTF. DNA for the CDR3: TGCAGTGTCGGGACAGGGGCAGGTGGCTACACCTTC.

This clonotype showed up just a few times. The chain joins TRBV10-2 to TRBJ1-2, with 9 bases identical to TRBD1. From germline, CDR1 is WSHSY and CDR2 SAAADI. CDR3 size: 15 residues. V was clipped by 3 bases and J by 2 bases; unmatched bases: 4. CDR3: CASSETGQGNYGYTF. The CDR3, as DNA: TGCGCCAGCAGTGAAACGGGACAGGGAAACTATGGCTACACCTTC.

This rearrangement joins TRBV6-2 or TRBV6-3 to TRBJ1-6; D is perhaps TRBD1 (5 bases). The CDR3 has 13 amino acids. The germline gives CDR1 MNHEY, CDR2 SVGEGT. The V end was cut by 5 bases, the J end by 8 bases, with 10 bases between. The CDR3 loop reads CASSPSGHSPLHF. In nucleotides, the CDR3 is TGTGCCAGCAGTCCCTCAGGGCATTCACCCCTCCACTTT.

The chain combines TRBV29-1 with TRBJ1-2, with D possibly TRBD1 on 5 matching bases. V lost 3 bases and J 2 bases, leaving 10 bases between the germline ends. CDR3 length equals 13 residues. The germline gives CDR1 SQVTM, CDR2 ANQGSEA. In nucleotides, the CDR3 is TGCAGCGTTGACGCAGGGACCAACTATGGCTACACCTTC. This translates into CSVDAGTNYGYTF.

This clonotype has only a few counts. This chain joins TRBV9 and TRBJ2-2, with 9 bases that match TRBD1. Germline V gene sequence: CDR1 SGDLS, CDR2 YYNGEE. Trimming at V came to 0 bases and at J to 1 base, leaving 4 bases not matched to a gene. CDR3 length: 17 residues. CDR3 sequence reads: CASSVARTGENTGELFF. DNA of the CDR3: TGTGCCAGCAGCGTAGCACGGACAGGGGAGAACACCGGGGAGCTGTTTTTT.

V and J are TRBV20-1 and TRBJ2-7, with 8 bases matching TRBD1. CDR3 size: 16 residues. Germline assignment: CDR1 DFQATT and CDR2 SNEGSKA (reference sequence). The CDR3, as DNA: TGCAGTGCTAGCCCCTTTATGACAGGGGCCTCCTGCGAGCAGTACGTC. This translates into CSASPFMTGASCEQYV.

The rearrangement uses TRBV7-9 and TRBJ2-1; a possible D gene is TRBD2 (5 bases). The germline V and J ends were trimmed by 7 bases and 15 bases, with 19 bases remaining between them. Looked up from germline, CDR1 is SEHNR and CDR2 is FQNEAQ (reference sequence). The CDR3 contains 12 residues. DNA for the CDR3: TGTGCCAGCAATAGAGACCGGGGTGAGGCGTTCTTC. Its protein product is CASNRDRGEAFF. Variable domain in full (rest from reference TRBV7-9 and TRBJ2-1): DTGVSQNPRHKITKRGQNVTFRCDPISEHNRLYWYRQTLGQGPEFLTYFQNEAQLEKSRLLSDRFSAERPKGSFSTLEIQRTEQGDSAMYLCASNRDRGEAFFGPGTRLTVL.

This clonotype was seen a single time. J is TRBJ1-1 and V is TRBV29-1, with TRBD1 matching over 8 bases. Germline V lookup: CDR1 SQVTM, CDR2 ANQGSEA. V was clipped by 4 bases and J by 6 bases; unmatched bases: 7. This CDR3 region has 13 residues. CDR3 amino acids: CSVGPGQAAEAFF. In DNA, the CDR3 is TGCAGCGTTGGACCGGGACAGGCCGCTGAAGCTTTCTTT.

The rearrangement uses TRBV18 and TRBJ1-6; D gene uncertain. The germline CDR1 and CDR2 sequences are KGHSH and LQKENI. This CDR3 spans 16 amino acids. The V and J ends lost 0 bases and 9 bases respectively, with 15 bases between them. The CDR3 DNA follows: TGTGCCAGCTCACCACCTGGTGGGCTCCAAGGTTCACCCCTCCACTTT. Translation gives CASSPPGGLQGSPLHF.

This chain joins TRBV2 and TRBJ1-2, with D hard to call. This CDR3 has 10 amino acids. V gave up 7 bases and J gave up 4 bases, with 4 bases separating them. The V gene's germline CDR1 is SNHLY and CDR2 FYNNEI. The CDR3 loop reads CASIAYGYTF. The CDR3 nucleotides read TGTGCCAGCATTGCCTATGGCTACACCTTC.